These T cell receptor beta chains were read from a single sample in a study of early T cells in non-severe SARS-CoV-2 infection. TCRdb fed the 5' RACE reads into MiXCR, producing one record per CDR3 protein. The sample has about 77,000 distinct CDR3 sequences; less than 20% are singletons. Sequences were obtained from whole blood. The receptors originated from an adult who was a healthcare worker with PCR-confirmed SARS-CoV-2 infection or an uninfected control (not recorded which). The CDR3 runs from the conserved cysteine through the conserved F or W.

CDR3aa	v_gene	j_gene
CASSWEASSYNEQFF	TRBV5-1	TRBJ2-1
CASWDRGNTGELFF	TRBV27	TRBJ2-2
CASSVDRKETQYF	TRBV9	TRBJ2-5
CASSAVGTQYF	TRBV11-2	TRBJ2-3
CASSGDRTQPQHF	TRBV6-5	TRBJ1-5
CASSPRPTEPYEQYF	TRBV7-8	TRBJ2-7
CASSLIVTARLNLAKNIQYF	TRBV12-3/TRBV12-4	TRBJ2-4
CASSGQTGYNQPQHF	TRBV10-2	TRBJ1-5
CASSPRGFPSSYNEQFF	TRBV3-1	TRBJ2-1
CASSLRGGTYRYTEAFF	TRBV3-1	TRBJ1-1
CACSPREGTEAFF	TRBV18	TRBJ1-1
CASSRGGVDYEQYF	TRBV7-6	TRBJ2-7
CASSFRQTDTQYF	TRBV9	TRBJ2-3
CSAHFTDTQYF	TRBV29-1	TRBJ2-3
CASSFWGPGNSPLHF	TRBV7-2	TRBJ1-6
CASSYVAGWGTGEQYF	TRBV6-6	TRBJ2-7
CASSVPPTPTRTSPQYF	TRBV11-2	TRBJ2-3
CASSPTGQAFYEQYF	TRBV18	TRBJ2-7
CASSFPGTYEQYF	TRBV7-9	TRBJ2-7
CASSQDRLAGGPSDNEQFF	TRBV3-1	TRBJ2-1
CASSSMPQGLKSSYNEQFF	TRBV7-9	TRBJ2-1
CSAPLAGGVYEKYF	TRBV20-1	TRBJ2-7
CASSLGDRVTYEQYF	TRBV28	TRBJ2-7
CASSPGDSGELFF	TRBV7-9	TRBJ2-2
CASSLGWTGRGYTF	TRBV7-2	TRBJ1-2
CASREHRDREMETQYF	TRBV27	TRBJ2-5
CASGDFRGPYNEQFF	TRBV27	TRBJ2-1
CASTTRVDSNQPQHF	TRBV19	TRBJ1-5
CSARGLTGARIEETQYF	TRBV20-1	TRBJ2-5
CASSWETSNIQYF	TRBV12-3/TRBV12-4	TRBJ2-4
CASTAVSNYGYTF	TRBV30	TRBJ1-2
CASSLGGREEPQHF	TRBV5-4	TRBJ1-5
CASSQRTGTGELFF	TRBV4-1	TRBJ2-2
CASSQGPGSAKNIQYF	TRBV3-1	TRBJ2-4
CASSPTGNTEAFF	TRBV3-1	TRBJ1-1
CASSLGNVGETQYF	TRBV7-3	TRBJ2-5
CASSLGGAKTAFF	TRBV7-2	TRBJ1-1
CASSHRLAGGEDTQYF	TRBV7-9	TRBJ2-3
CASIQGIRSNQPQHF	TRBV19	TRBJ1-5
CASSSPPNPQGAKSYEQYF	TRBV5-1	TRBJ2-7
CSVEDLLSSRGYTF	TRBV29-1	TRBJ1-2
CASSSIPPGDTQYF	TRBV7-6	TRBJ2-3
CASSSPFVGAVRGEQFF	TRBV19	TRBJ2-1
CATSRGGSKSEDTQYF	TRBV15	TRBJ2-3
CSVGGPHSTGELFF	TRBV29-1	TRBJ2-2
CASSHGTVQLQDF	TRBV7-9	TRBJ2-4